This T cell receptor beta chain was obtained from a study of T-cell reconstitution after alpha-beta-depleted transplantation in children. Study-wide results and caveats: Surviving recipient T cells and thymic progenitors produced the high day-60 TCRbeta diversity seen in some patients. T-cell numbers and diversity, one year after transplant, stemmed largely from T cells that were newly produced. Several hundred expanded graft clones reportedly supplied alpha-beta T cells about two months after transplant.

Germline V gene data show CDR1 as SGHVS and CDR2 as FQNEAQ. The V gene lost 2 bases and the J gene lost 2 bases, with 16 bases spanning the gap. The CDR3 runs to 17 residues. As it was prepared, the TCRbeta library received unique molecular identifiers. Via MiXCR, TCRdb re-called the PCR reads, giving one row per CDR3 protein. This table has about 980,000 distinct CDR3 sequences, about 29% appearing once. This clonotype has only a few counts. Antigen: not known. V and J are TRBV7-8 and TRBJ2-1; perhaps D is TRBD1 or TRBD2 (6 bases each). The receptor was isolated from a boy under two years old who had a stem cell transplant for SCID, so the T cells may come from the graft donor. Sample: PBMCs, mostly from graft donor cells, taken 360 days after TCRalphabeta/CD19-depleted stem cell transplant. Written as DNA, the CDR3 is TGTGCCAGCAGCTTAAGAGACGGGGGCTCTACCTACAATGAGCAGTTCTTC. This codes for CASSLRDGGSTYNEQFF.